The 28 T cell receptor beta chains below were found in one sample sequenced in a study of blood T cells in healthy people across ages. Next came a second PCR, run for roughly 7 to 12 cycles, which used a sample-barcoded 5' primer along with a J-beta primer mix. TCRdb re-analysed the 5' RACE reads in MiXCR, keeping a single row per CDR3 protein. This table holds approximately 780,000 distinct CDR3 sequences, about a quarter found once. The sample was also linked to a second study, of T cells of mothers and their children.

Sequenced sample: blood. The source of these receptors is a boy younger than 18 in good health.

CDR3 nucleotide sequence: TGTGCCAGCAGTTTTTGGGGGTCTGAGGGCACTGAAGCTTTCTTT. Translation: CASSFWGSEGTEAFF. The chain employs TRBV12-3 or TRBV12-4 and TRBJ1-1; TRBD1 is a possible D gene (5 bases). The CDR3 covers 15 residues. Trimming shortened V by 3 bases and J by 4 bases, and 15 bases separated the two germline ends.

This clonotype came up a few times. This sequence joins TRBV27 and TRBJ2-1; D could derive from TRBD1 or TRBD2 (5 bases each). The J call is doubtful: the DNA matches TRBJ2-5 better. The CDR3 is 15 amino acids. The germline V gene encodes CDR1 MNHEY and CDR2 SMNVEV (reference sequence). This CDR3 reads CASSPGTSVRETQYF. CDR3 DNA sequence: TGTGCCAGCAGCCCCGGGACCTCCGTGAGGGAGACCCAGTACTTC.

This clonotype turned up a few times. This chain connects TRBV4-1 to TRBJ1-1; D perhaps matches TRBD1 (6 bases). The CDR3 runs 17 residues. Germline V lookup: CDR1 MGHRA, CDR2 YSYEKL. Trimming pared 3 bases from V and 1 base from J, leaving 18 bases between. This CDR3 is CASSHGGVPGQNTEAFF. The CDR3 DNA reads TGCGCCAGCAGCCACGGTGGGGTCCCGGGACAGAACACTGAAGCTTTCTTT.

This chain uses TRBV27 with TRBJ2-3, with D perhaps assigned TRBD1 or TRBD2 (5 bases each). This CDR3 is built from 15 residues. V was cut by 4 bases and J by 1 base, with 12 bases left in between. Germline-derived CDR1 and CDR2 are MNHEY and SMNVEV (reference sequence). CDR3 loop: CASSSGQAGTDTQYF. In nucleotides, the CDR3 is TGTGCCAGCAGTTCGGGGCAGGCAGGCACAGATACGCAGTATTTT.

The chain uses TRBV28 and TRBJ2-5, with unresolved D. Germline values: CDR1 MDHEN, CDR2 SYDVKM. V was pared by 3 bases and J by 5 bases, with 13 bases between. The CDR3 loop spans 14 amino acids. CDR3 sequence (DNA): TGTGCCAGCAGTTTTCCGGGTAGCTGGGAGACCCAGTACTTC. Protein: CASSFPGSWETQYF.

This clonotype was picked up a small number of times. The chain couples TRBV6-1 to TRBJ2-2, with D perhaps being TRBD1 or TRBD2 (6 bases each). Germline values: CDR1 MNHNS, CDR2 SASEGT. V was clipped by 2 bases and J by 7 bases, with 11 bases between them. The CDR3 sequence is 14 residues long. This CDR3 is CASSESGAYGELFF. The DNA for the CDR3 is TGTGCCAGCAGTGAATCGGGGGCGTACGGGGAGCTGTTTTTT.

This clonotype has just a few counts. V and J are TRBV12-3 or TRBV12-4 and TRBJ1-5, with D unresolved. Trimming took 6 bases from V and 2 from J, leaving 8 bases between them. The CDR3 is 13 residues long. CDR3 amino acids: CASRSDGNQPQHF. The CDR3 DNA is TGTGCCAGCAGGTCCGATGGCAATCAGCCCCAGCATTTT.

V usage is TRBV20-1 and J usage is TRBJ2-3; 9 nucleotides line up with TRBD2. The CDR3 is made up of 15 amino acids. Germline V CDR1 and CDR2: DFQATT, SNEGSKA (reference sequence). V dropped 3 bases and J dropped 5; count of bases not matched to a gene: 9. CDR3 sequence: CSASIAGASKDTQYF. The CDR3 DNA sequence: TGCAGTGCTAGCATAGCGGGGGCCTCCAAAGATACGCAGTATTTT.

This clonotype has more than one count but fewer than ten. V and J are TRBV6-5 and TRBJ2-5, with 12 bases identical to TRBD2. Judging by the DNA end, TRBJ2-7 fits better; the J call may be wrong. This CDR3 has 14 residues. The germline V gene encodes CDR1 MNHEY and CDR2 SVGAGI. The CDR3, as DNA: TGTGCCAGCAGCAGACTAGCGGGGGTGTACGAGCAGTACTTC. The encoded protein is CASSRLAGVYEQYF.

The chain links TRBV12-3 or TRBV12-4 to TRBJ2-7, with 10 bases that match TRBD1. The CDR3 covers 17 residues. V gave up 6 bases and J gave up 3 bases; unmatched junction bases: 14. The DNA of the CDR3 is TGTGCCAGCAGACCTACCCCGGGACAGGGGATCCTCTACGAGCAGTACTTC. It yields the protein CASRPTPGQGILYEQYF.

This clonotype was observed a handful of times. This chain links TRBV12-3 or TRBV12-4 with TRBJ2-5, with D perhaps being TRBD1 or TRBD2 (5 bases each). The V end was cut by 9 bases, the J end by 2 bases, with 10 bases between. The CDR3 contains 12 residues. This CDR3 reads CASSGSQETQYF. The CDR3, as DNA: TGTGCCAGTTCAGGGAGTCAAGAGACCCAGTACTTC.

The genes are TRBV5-5 and TRBJ2-2; no clear D gene. This CDR3 contains 15 residues. Germline CDR1 is SGHKS and CDR2 is YYEKEE (reference sequence). V gave up 4 bases and J gave up 5 bases, with 15 bases separating them. The CDR3 DNA reads as TGTGCCAGCAGCGGCCTTAAACAGACAACCGGGGAGCTGTTTTTT. Translating gives CASSGLKQTTGELFF. Looking up the rest from reference TRBV5-5 and TRBJ2-2 gives the full variable domain: DAGVTQSPTHLIKTRGQQVTLRCSPISGHKSVSWYQQVLGQGPQFIFQYYEKEERGRGNFPDRFSARQFPNYSSELNVNALLLGDSALYLCASSGLKQTTGELFFGEGSRLTVL.

This clonotype was picked up a small number of times. The genes are TRBV20-1 and TRBJ2-2; D gene unclear. The V end was cut by 4 bases, the J end by 3 bases, with 3 bases between. Germline CDR1 DFQATT, CDR2 SNEGSKA (reference sequence). CDR3 size: 11 residues. In nucleotides, the CDR3 is TGCAGTGCTAAGTACACCGGGGAGCTGTTTTTT. This sequence encodes CSAKYTGELFF.

The chain is built from TRBV7-3 and TRBJ1-6; D is unclear. This CDR3 spans 14 amino acids. V lost 0 bases, J lost 10 bases, and 10 bases lay in between. The germline CDR1 and CDR2 sequences are SGHTA and FQGTGA. CDR3 region: CASSLTGSSSPLHF. CDR3 coding DNA: TGTGCCAGCAGCTTAACAGGGTCGTCGTCACCCCTCCACTTT.

A few counts support this clonotype. This sequence joins TRBV15 and TRBJ2-5; 9 bases map to TRBD2. Near its end, the DNA agrees better with TRBJ2-7, so the J call may be wrong. Germline V lookup: CDR1 LNHNV, CDR2 YYDKDF (reference sequence). This CDR3 region has 16 residues. The CDR3 is CATSRGRERGDYEQYF. DNA for the CDR3: TGTGCCACCAGCAGAGGGAGGGAGCGGGGGGACTACGAGCAGTACTTC.

This clonotype turned up a few times. The chain carries TRBV9 and TRBJ2-7, with TRBD1 matching 7 bases. V lost 2 bases to trimming and J lost 0 bases; unmatched junction nucleotides: 2. CDR1 SGDLS and CDR2 YYNGEE come from the germline V gene. The CDR3 has 14 amino acids. The CDR3 protein is CASSVTGSSYEQYF. The CDR3 DNA reads TGTGCCAGCAGCGTGACAGGGAGCTCCTACGAGCAGTACTTC.

CDR3 bases: TGTGCCAGCAGTTATATGACGGACACTGAAGCTTTCTTT. Translated: CASSYMTDTEAFF. The gene calls are TRBV6-2 or TRBV6-3 and TRBJ1-1; D gene unclear. CDR3 length: 13 residues. Trimming removed 3 bases at V and 3 bases at J, with 8 bases between. Germline V CDR1 and CDR2: MNHEY, SVGEGT.

This sequence joins TRBV7-2 and TRBJ2-1; 8 nucleotides line up with TRBD2. Germline V gene data show CDR1 as SGHTA and CDR2 as FQGNSA. The CDR3 has 14 residues. V trimming: 3 bases; J trimming: 9 bases; junction bases outside the gene matches: 7. The CDR3 DNA follows: TGTGCCAGCAGCTTTTACGGGAGGGCTGCTGAGCAGTTCTTC. Translated, it gives CASSFYGRAAEQFF.

This clonotype was detected only a few times. The gene calls are TRBV6-4 and TRBJ1-5; 7 bases match TRBD1. After removal of 4 bases from V and 0 bases from J, the junction contained 9 bases not matched to a gene. The CDR3 totals 17 residues. Germline-derived CDR1 and CDR2 are MRHNA and SNTAGT. The CDR3, as DNA: TGTGCCAGCAGTGTTTACAGGGGACCATATAGCAATCAGCCCCAGCATTTT. It is translated as CASSVYRGPYSNQPQHF.

This clonotype was seen a few times. The chain uses TRBV11-2 and TRBJ1-1; D remains ambiguous. Trimming took 6 bases from V and 5 from J, leaving 10 bases between them. The CDR3 covers 12 residues. CDR1 SGHAT and CDR2 FQNNGV come from the germline V gene. CDR3 region: CASRPAITEAFF. The DNA of the CDR3 is TGTGCCAGCAGGCCAGCTATAACTGAAGCTTTCTTT.

The J gene is TRBJ1-5, the V gene TRBV4-1, with D possibly being TRBD1 (6 bases). Per germline, CDR1 MGHRA and CDR2 YSYEKL. The germline V and J ends were trimmed by 5 bases and 7 bases, with 12 bases remaining between them. The CDR3 covers 13 residues. CDR3 sequence: CASSSGQRQPQHF. CDR3 DNA sequence: TGCGCCAGCAGCTCAGGACAGAGACAGCCCCAGCATTTT.

The table lists this clonotype with a few counts. V gene TRBV30 combines with J gene TRBJ2-4; D gene ambiguous. This CDR3 contains 16 residues. The V gene lost 3 bases and the J gene lost 0 bases, with 15 bases spanning the gap. CDR1 and CDR2 (germline): GTSNPN, SVGIG (reference sequence). The CDR3 reads CAWRDLVGIAKNIQYF. The CDR3 DNA is TGTGCCTGGAGGGATTTGGTGGGGATAGCCAAAAACATTCAGTACTTC. Variable domain in full (rest from reference TRBV30 and TRBJ2-4): SQTIHQWPATLVQPVGSPLSLECTVEGTSNPNLYWYRQAAGRGLQLLFYSVGIGQISSEVPQNLSASRPQDRQFILSSKKLLLSDSGFYLCAWRDLVGIAKNIQYFGAGTRLSVL.

This rearrangement joins TRBV24-1 to TRBJ2-5; 10 nucleotides line up with TRBD1. The J call may be mistaken, given a closer DNA end match to TRBJ2-1. The CDR3 has 16 residues. Germline lookup yields CDR1 KGHDR and CDR2 SFDVKD. The CDR3 nucleotides read TGTGCCACCAGTGACCGCGGACAGGGGGTTCGTAATGAGCAGTTCTTC. Its translation: CATSDRGQGVRNEQFF.

This clonotype was counted only a few times. The chain is built from TRBV11-2 and TRBJ1-2; D gene ambiguous. The CDR3 length is 13 residues. V was pared by 5 bases and J by 1 base, with 8 bases between. The V gene's germline CDR1 is SGHAT and CDR2 FQNNGV. The CDR3 nucleotides read TGTGCCAGCAGCCCACAGAGTAACTATGGCTACACCTTC. It is translated as CASSPQSNYGYTF.

A few counts support this clonotype. V gene TRBV11-2 combines with J gene TRBJ1-5; D ambiguous. This CDR3 has 13 amino acids. Deletions cut 0 bases from V and 9 bases from J, with 9 bases between. The germline gives CDR1 SGHAT, CDR2 FQNNGV. CDR3 in amino acids: CASSLDPGPPQHF. In nucleotides, the CDR3 is TGTGCCAGCAGCTTAGATCCCGGCCCGCCCCAGCATTTT.

This clonotype occurred once. CDR3 loop: CATSSRDTGPGELFF. The CDR3 DNA sequence: TGTGCCACCAGCAGCCGGGACACCGGTCCCGGGGAGCTGTTTTTT. The chain links TRBV15 to TRBJ2-2, with a tentative D call TRBD1 (6 bases). The germline V gene encodes CDR1 LNHNV and CDR2 YYDKDF (reference sequence). Trimming removed 3 bases at V and 6 bases at J, with 14 bases between. The CDR3 totals 15 residues.

The rearrangement uses TRBV10-3 and TRBJ1-1; TRBD1 matches 8 bases. Germline lookup yields CDR1 ENHRY and CDR2 SYGVKD. With 5 bases clipped from V and 5 bases from J, the junction kept 7 bases outside the gene matches. This CDR3 region has 14 residues. The CDR3 DNA follows: TGTGCCATCAGTCAACAGGGGGAGAGGACTGAAGCTTTCTTT. This sequence encodes CAISQQGERTEAFF.

This sequence joins TRBV4-2 and TRBJ2-7; D not certain. CDR3 size: 14 residues. The V and J ends lost 4 bases and 2 bases respectively, with 12 bases between them. The V gene's germline CDR1 is LGHNA and CDR2 YNFKEQ. CDR3 nucleotides: TGTGCCAGCAGCCCGTATACTACACCCTACGAGCAGTACTTC. Its protein is CASSPYTTPYEQYF.